The source of this T cell receptor beta chain is a study of patients and donors after allogeneic stem cell transplantation (dated by TCRdb to about 2020). V was cut back by 5 bases and J by 0 bases, leaving a gap of 11 bases between them. Reading from cysteine to phenylalanine, the CDR3 counts 15 amino acids. Only the CDR3 DNA stays, 45 bases, in frame from base 1. Taken from the germline V gene (reference sequence), the CDR1 and CDR2 loops are LNHDA and SQIVND. Libraries were built with RT-PCR. This sample was sequenced with a NextSeq 550. TCRdb handled the public reads itself, with Q25 trimming in fastp and clone calling in MiXCR, and kept productive beta chains. Identical CDR3 protein sequences are pooled into one entry, listed with their most common genes and DNA. The sample table lists 100,000 to 130,000 distinct CDR3 sequences, 35% of them with a count of one. Together, the top ten hold under 30% of the sample.

As concerns this clonotype: The antigen it binds to is not known. The sample holds no much larger clone one base away, and base qualities are not on file.

The source is a human donor who was either an allogeneic HSCT recipient or a stem cell or donor lymphocyte infusion donor (not recorded which). It is not recorded whose cells these are; they may come from a transplant donor. Sequenced sample: blood, either unsorted or a sorted T cell fraction (not recorded which). The chain is made from TRBV19 and TRBJ2-4, with the D gene uncertain. The bases read TGTGCCAGTAGTCCGGCAGGATTAGCCAAAAACATTCAGTACTTC. Its translation is CASSPAGLAKNIQYF.